These 9 T cell receptor beta chains originate from one sample sequenced in a study of T-cell reconstitution after alpha-beta-depleted transplantation in children. TCRbeta library preparation incorporated unique molecular identifiers. From the PCR reads, TCRdb called clonotypes with MiXCR, one entry per CDR3 protein. The sample yields about 78,000 distinct CDR3 sequences, around an eighth seen once. The sample consisted of PBMCs, mostly from graft donor cells, taken 180 days after TCRalphabeta/CD19-depleted stem cell transplant. All receptors come from a male patient between 2 and 9 years old who had a stem cell transplant for acute lymphoblastic leukemia, so the T cells may come from the graft donor.

The J gene is TRBJ2-1, the V gene TRBV20-1, with D perhaps assigned TRBD1 or TRBD2 (5 bases each). V gave up 3 bases and J gave up 6 bases, with 18 bases separating them. This CDR3 comprises 15 residues. Germline V CDR1 and CDR2: DFQATT, SNEGSKA (reference sequence). CDR3 residues: CSARTGPGGVNEQFF. The CDR3 nucleotides read TGCAGTGCTAGGACCGGCCCTGGGGGAGTCAATGAGCAGTTCTTC.

Note on this clonotype: A read error may produce the germline difference seen at one junction end. This chain joins TRBV28 and TRBJ2-4; TRBD1 matches 8 bases. The CDR3 contains 18 residues. The germline V gene has CDR1 MDHEN and CDR2 SYDVKM. The DNA for the CDR3 is TGTCCCAGCACTCCATGGGATAGCAGGGGGCGAGGGAAGAACATTCAGTACTTC. Protein product: CPSTPWDSRGRGKNIQYF.

The V and J genes are TRBV20-1 and TRBJ1-5; D gene unclear. The CDR3 sequence is 15 residues long. Germline loops: CDR1 DFQATT, CDR2 SNEGSKA (reference sequence). The CDR3 nucleotides are TGCAGCGCCCCCCCAAGACTGTATAGCAATCAGCCCCAGCATTTT. It specifies CSAPPRLYSNQPQHF.

The chain has TRBV23-1 and TRBJ2-1, with D uncertain. TRBV23-1 falls under the ORF class, with uncertain function. There are 14 residues in the CDR3. Trimming cost V 0 bases and J 8 bases, with 11 bases left between them. The CDR3 region is CASSQSYQGYEQFF. CDR3 nucleotide sequence: TGCGCCAGCAGTCAATCGTACCAAGGGTATGAGCAGTTCTTC.

This chain connects TRBV12-3 or TRBV12-4 to TRBJ2-5; D is ambiguous. Trimming stripped 7 bases from V and 4 bases from J, with 19 bases between. The CDR3 extends over 15 amino acids. CDR3 in DNA: TGTGCCAGCACCCCCACTCAAGGAGTGGGAGAGACCCAGTACTTC. It is translated as CASTPTQGVGETQYF.

The rearrangement joins TRBV28 to TRBJ1-5; TRBD1 is a possible D gene (6 bases). V dropped 2 bases and J dropped 3 bases, with 8 bases sitting between them. The CDR3 extends over 14 amino acids. Germline V gene data show CDR1 as MDHEN and CDR2 as SYDVKM. The CDR3 sequence is CASSLTGHNQPQHF. Written as DNA, the CDR3 is TGTGCCAGCAGTTTAACGGGACACAATCAGCCCCAGCATTTT.

This chain links TRBV18 with TRBJ1-4; the D gene is possibly TRBD1 (6 bases). Germline V gene sequence: CDR1 KGHSH, CDR2 LQKENI. Trimming cost V 8 bases and J 2 bases, with 18 bases left between them. CDR3 length: 16 amino acids. The CDR3 spells CASAVRTGGTNEKLFF. The CDR3 DNA reads TGTGCCAGCGCGGTCCGGACCGGGGGCACTAATGAAAAACTGTTTTTT. The variable domain in full, completed from reference TRBV18 and TRBJ1-4, reads NAGVMQNPRHLVRRRGQEARLRCSPMKGHSHVYWYRQLPEEGLKFMVYLQKENIIDESGMPKERFSAEFPKEGPSILRIQQVVRGDSAAYFCASAVRTGGTNEKLFFGSGTQLSVL.

This clonotype was detected a few times. Here the CDR3 reads CASSGGGMNTEAFF. The CDR3 DNA reads as TGTGCCAGCAGCGGGGGGGGGATGAACACTGAAGCTTTCTTT. The genes are TRBV5-8 and TRBJ1-1, with D tentatively TRBD1 (5 bases). Germline V gene sequence: CDR1 SGHTS, CDR2 YDEGEE. The CDR3 runs to 14 residues. V was clipped by 4 bases and J by 0 bases, with 10 bases between them.

This clonotype was detected ten times or more. This chain links TRBV5-1 with TRBJ1-1; D is unresolved. Trimming shortened V by 6 bases and J by 1 base, and 10 bases separated the two germline ends. CDR1 and CDR2 from the germline V gene are SGHRS and YFSETQ. This CDR3 has 13 amino acids. The chain's CDR3 is CASKPGGNTEAFF. DNA for the CDR3: TGCGCCAGCAAGCCCGGAGGGAACACTGAAGCTTTCTTT.